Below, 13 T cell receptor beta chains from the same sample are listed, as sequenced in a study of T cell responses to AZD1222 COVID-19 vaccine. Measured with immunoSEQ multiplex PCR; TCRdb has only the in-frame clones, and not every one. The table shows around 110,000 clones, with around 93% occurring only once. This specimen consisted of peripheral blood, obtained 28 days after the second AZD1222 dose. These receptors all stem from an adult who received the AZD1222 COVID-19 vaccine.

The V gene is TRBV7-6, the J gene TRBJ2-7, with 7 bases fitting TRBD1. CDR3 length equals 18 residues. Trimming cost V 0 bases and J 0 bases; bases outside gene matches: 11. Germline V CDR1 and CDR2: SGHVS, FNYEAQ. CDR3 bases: TGTGCCAGCAGCTTAGCAACCGACAGGGTTCAAAGCTCCTACGAGCAGTACTTC. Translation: CASSLATDRVQSSYEQYF.

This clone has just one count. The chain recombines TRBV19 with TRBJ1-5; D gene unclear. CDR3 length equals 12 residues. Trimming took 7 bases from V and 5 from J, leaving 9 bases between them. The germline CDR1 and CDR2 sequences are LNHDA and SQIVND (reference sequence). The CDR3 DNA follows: TGTGCCAGTAAGACTAACGATCAGCCCCAGCATTTT. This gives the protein CASKTNDQPQHF.

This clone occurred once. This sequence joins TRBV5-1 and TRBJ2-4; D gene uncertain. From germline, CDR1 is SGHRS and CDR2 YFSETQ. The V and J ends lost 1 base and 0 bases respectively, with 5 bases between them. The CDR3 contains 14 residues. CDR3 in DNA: TGCGCCAGCAGCTTGACCCTAGCCAAAAACATTCAGTACTTC. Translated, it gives CASSLTLAKNIQYF.

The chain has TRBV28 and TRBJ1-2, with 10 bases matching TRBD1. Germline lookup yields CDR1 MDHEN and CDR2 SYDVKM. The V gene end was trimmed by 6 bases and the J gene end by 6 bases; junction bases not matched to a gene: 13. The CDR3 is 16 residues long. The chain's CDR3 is CASRPDRGSRGDGYTF. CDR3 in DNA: TGTGCCAGCAGGCCGGACAGGGGGTCGCGCGGCGATGGCTACACCTTC.

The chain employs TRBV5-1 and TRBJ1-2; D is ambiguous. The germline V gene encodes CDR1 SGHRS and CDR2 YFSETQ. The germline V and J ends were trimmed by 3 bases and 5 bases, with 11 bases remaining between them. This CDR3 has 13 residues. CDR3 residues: CASSSAVGYGYTF. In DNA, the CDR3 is TGCGCCAGCAGCTCAGCCGTGGGGTATGGCTACACCTTC.

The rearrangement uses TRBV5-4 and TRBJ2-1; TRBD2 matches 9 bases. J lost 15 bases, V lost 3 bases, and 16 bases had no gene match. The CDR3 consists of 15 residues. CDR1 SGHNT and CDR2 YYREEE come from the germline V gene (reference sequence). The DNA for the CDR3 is TGTGCCAGCAGCTCCGGGACTAGCATTATTGGAGATCGGTTCTTC. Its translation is CASSSGTSIIGDRFF.

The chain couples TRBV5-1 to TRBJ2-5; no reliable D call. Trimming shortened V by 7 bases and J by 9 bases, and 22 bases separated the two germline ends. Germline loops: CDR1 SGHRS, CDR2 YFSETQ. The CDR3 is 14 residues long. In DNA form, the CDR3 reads TGCGCCAGCGATACCCGGTCGGCGACCCCGCCCCAGTACTTC. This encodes CASDTRSATPPQYF.

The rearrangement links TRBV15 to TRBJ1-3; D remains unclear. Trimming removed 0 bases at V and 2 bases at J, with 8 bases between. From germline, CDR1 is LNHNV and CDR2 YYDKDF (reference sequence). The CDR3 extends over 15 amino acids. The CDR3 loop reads CATSREGNAGNTIYF. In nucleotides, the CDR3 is TGTGCCACCAGCAGAGAAGGTAACGCTGGAAACACCATATATTTT.

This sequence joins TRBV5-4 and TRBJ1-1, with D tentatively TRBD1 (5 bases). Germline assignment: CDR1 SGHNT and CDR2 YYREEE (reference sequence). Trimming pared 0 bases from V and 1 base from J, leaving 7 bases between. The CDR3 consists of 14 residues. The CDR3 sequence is CASSLGQKNTEAFF. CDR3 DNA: TGTGCCAGCAGCTTGGGACAGAAGAACACTGAAGCTTTCTTT.

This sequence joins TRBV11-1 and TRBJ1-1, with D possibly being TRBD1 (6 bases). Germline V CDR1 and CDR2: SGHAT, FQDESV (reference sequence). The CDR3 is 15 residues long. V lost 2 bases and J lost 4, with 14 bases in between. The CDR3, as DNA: TGTGCCAGCAGCTTAATAGAGGAGACAGGCACTGAAGCTTTCTTT. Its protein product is CASSLIEETGTEAFF.

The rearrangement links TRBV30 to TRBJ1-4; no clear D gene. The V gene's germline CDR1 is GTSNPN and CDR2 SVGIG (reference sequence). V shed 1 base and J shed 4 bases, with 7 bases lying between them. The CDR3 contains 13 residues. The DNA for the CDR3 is TGTGCCTGGAGTGGGCAGTTTAATGAAAAACTGTTTTTT. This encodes CAWSGQFNEKLFF.

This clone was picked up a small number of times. CDR3 protein: CASSPSIEGAQPQHF. CDR3 DNA: TGCGCCAGCAGCCCCTCCATAGAGGGGGCTCAGCCCCAGCATTTT. V is TRBV4-1 and J is TRBJ1-5; 7 positions agree with TRBD1. With 4 bases clipped from V and 6 bases from J, the junction kept 9 bases outside the gene matches. The CDR3 spans 15 residues. From germline, CDR1 is MGHRA and CDR2 YSYEKL.

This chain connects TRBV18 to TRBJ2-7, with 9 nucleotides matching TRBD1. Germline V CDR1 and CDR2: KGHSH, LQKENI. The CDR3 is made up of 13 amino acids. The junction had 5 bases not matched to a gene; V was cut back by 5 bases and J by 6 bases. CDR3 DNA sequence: TGTGCCAGCTCAGGGGACAGGGAGGGCGAGCAGTACTTC. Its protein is CASSGDREGEQYF.